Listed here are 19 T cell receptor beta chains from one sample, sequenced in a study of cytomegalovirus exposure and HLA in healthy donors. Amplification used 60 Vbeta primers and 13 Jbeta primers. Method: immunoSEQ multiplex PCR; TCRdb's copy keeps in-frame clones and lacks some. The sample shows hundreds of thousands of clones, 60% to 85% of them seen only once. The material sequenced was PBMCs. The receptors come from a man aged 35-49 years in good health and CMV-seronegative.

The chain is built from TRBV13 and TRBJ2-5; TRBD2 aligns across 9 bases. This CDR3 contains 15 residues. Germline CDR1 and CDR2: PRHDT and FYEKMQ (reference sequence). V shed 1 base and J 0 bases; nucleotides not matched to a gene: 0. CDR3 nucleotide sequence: TGTGCCAGCAGCTTAGCTAGCGGGGACCAAGAGACCCAGTACTTC. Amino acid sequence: CASSLASGDQETQYF. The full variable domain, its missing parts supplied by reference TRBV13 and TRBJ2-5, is AAGVIQSPRHLIKEKRETATLKCYPIPRHDTVYWYQQGPGQDPQFLISFYEKMQSDKGSIPDRFSAQQFSDYHSELNMSSLELGDSALYFCASSLASGDQETQYFGPGTRLLVL.

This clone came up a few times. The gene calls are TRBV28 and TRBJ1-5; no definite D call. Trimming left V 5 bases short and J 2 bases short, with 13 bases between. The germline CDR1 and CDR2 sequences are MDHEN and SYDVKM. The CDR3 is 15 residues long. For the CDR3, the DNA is TGTGCCAGCAGTCCTGTCTCCCCGGGCAATCAGCCCCAGCATTTT. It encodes CASSPVSPGNQPQHF.

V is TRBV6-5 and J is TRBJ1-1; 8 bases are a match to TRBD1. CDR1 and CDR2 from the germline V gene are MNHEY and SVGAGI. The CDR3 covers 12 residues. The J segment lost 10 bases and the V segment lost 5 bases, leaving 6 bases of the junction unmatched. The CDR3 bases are TGTGCCAGCAGTCGGCCTACAGGGGGAGCTTTCTTT. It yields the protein CASSRPTGGAFF.

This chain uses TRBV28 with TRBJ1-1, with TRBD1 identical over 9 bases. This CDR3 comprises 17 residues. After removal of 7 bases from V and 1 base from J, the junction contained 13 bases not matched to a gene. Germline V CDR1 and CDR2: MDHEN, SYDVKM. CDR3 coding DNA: TGTGCCAGCATCACAGGGGGCGCCTGGTGGCCGAACACTGAAGCTTTCTTT. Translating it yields CASITGGAWWPNTEAFF.

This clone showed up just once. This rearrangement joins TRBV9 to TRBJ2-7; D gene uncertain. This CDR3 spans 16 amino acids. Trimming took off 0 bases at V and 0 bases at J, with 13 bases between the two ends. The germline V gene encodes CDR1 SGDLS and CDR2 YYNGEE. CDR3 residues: CASSVDSVSLSYEQYF. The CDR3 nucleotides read TGTGCCAGCAGCGTAGATTCCGTCTCACTCTCCTACGAGCAGTACTTC.

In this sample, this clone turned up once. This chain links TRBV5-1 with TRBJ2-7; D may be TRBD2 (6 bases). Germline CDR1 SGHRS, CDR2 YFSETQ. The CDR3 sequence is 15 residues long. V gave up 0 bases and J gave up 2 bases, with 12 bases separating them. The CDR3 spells CASSLAPGEAYEQYF. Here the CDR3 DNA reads TGCGCCAGCAGCTTGGCCCCGGGAGAAGCCTACGAGCAGTACTTC. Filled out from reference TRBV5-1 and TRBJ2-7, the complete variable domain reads KAGVTQTPRYLIKTRGQQVTLSCSPISGHRSVSWYQQTPGQGLQFLFEYFSETQRNKGNFPGRFSGRQFSNSRSEMNVSTLELGDSALYLCASSLAPGEAYEQYFGPGTRLTVT.

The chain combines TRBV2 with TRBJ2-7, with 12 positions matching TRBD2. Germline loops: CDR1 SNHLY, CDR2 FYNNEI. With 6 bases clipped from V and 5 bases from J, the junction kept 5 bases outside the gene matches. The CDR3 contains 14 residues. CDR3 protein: CASSRTSGEDEQYF. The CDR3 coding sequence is TGTGCCAGCAGCCGGACTAGCGGGGAGGACGAGCAGTACTTC.

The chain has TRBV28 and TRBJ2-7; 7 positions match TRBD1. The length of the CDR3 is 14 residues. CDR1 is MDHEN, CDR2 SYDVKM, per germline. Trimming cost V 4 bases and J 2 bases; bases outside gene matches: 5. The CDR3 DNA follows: TGTGCCAGCAGTTCCGGACAGGTAACCTACGAGCAGTACTTC. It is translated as CASSSGQVTYEQYF.

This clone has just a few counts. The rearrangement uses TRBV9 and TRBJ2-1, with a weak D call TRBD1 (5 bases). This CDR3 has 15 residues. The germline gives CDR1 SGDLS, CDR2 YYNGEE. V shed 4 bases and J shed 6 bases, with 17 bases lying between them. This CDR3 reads CASSSTSRVVNEQFF. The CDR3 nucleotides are TGTGCCAGCAGCTCCACGAGCAGGGTGGTCAATGAGCAGTTCTTC.

In DNA form, the CDR3 reads TGTGCCATCAGTGAGTCTAGACAGGGGGCCACCGGGGAGCTGTTTTTT. It yields the protein CAISESRQGATGELFF. This rearrangement joins TRBV10-3 to TRBJ2-2; TRBD1 matches at 10 bases. This CDR3 region has 16 residues. The junction had 2 bases not matched to a gene; V was cut back by 0 bases and J by 4 bases. Germline V CDR1 and CDR2: ENHRY, SYGVKD.

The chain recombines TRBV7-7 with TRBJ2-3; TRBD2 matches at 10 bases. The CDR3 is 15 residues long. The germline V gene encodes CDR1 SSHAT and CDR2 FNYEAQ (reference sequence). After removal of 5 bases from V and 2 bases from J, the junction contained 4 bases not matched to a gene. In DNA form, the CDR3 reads TGTGCCAGCAGCCCTAGCGGGAGAGCCACAGATACGCAGTATTTT. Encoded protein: CASSPSGRATDTQYF.

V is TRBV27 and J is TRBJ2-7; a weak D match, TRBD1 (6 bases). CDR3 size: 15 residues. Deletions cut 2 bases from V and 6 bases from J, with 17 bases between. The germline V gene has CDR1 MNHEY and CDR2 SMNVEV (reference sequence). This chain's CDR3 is CASSLGTGRGGEQYF. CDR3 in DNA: TGTGCCAGCAGTTTAGGCACAGGGAGAGGAGGCGAGCAGTACTTC.

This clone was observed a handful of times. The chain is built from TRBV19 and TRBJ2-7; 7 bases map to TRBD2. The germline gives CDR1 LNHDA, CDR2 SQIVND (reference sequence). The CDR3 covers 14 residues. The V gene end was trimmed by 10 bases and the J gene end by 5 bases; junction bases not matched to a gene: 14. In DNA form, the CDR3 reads TGTGCCACCTCCCCTGGGGGGGGGAAGGACGAGCAGTACTTC. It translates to CATSPGGGKDEQYF.

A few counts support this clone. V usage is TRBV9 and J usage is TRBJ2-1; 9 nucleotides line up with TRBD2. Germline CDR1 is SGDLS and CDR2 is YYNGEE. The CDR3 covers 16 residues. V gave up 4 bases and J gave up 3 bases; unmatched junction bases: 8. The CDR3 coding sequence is TGTGCCAGCAGCCCTTCTGGTAGCGGGGGCTACAATGAGCAGTTCTTC. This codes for CASSPSGSGGYNEQFF.

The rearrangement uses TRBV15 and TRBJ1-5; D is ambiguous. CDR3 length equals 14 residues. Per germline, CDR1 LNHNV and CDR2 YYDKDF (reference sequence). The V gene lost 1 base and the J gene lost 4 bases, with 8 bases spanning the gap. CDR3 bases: TGTGCCACCAGCAGAGTACGCGCGAATCAGCCCCAGCATTTT. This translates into CATSRVRANQPQHF. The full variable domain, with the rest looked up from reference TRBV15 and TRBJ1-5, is DAMVIQNPRYQVTQFGKPVTLSCSQTLNHNVMYWYQQKSSQAPKLLFHYYDKDFNNEADTPDNFQSRRPNTSFCFLDIRSPGLGDTAMYLCATSRVRANQPQHFGDGTRLSIL.

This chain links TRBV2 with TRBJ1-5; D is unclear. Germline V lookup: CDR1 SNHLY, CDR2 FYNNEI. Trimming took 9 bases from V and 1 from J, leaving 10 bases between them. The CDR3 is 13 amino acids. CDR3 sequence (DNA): TGTGCCAGTACCGTGGGCAGCAATCAGCCCCAGCATTTT. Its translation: CASTVGSNQPQHF.

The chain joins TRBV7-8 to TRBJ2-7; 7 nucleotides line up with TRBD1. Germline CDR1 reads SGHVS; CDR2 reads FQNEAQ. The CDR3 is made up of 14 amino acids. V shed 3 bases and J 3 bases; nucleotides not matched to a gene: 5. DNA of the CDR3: TGTGCCAGCAGCTTGACAGGGTTCAGCTACGAGCAGTACTTC. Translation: CASSLTGFSYEQYF.

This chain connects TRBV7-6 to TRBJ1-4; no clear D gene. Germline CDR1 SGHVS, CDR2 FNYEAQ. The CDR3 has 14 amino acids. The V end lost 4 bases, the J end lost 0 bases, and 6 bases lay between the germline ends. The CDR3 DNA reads TGTGCCAGCAGCTCCGAGGCAACTAATGAAAAACTGTTTTTT. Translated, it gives CASSSEATNEKLFF.

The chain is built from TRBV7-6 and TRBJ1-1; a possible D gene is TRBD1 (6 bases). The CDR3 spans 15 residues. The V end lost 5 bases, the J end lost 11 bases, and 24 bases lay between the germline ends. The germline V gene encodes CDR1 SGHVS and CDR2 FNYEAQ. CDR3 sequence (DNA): TGTGCCAGCAGCCCCGGACTTAGGACAGAAAGGGGTGCTTTCTTT. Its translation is CASSPGLRTERGAFF.